A single sample gave rise to the 15 T cell receptor beta chains below, sequenced in a study of shared clonotypes between healthy human individuals. This table comes from immunoSEQ multiplex PCR, and its TCRdb copy is limited to in-frame clones, with some not included. The sample lists millions of clones, 95% seen once, with around 0.13% in the top ten. Material for sequencing was naive CD4+ T cells sorted from blood. Documented subset: CD45RA+ positively selected. These TCRs come from a man between 18 and 35 years old in good health.

The chain links TRBV11-2 to TRBJ2-5; 9 bases match TRBD1. The germline V gene encodes CDR1 SGHAT and CDR2 FQNNGV. V was pared by 5 bases and J by 5 bases, with 9 bases of the junction left unmatched. CDR3 length equals 15 residues. The CDR3 sequence is CASSRRRDRAETQYF. In DNA form, the CDR3 reads TGTGCCAGCAGCCGAAGGCGGGACAGGGCGGAGACCCAGTACTTC.

The genes are TRBV25-1 and TRBJ1-3; D is unresolved. Germline lookup yields CDR1 MGHDK and CDR2 SYGVNS. The CDR3 totals 13 residues. The V and J ends lost 6 bases and 0 bases respectively, with 6 bases between them. CDR3 sequence reads: CASSRNSGNTIYF. The DNA of the CDR3 is TGTGCCAGCAGCCGGAACTCTGGAAACACCATATATTTT.

Concerning this clone: A much larger clone lies one base from this, so it may be a read error. The chain is built from TRBV11-3 and TRBJ2-2; 9 positions agree with TRBD2. The CDR3 has 16 residues. Germline values: CDR1 SGHNT, CDR2 YENEEA. The CDR3 loop is CASSLGLAGNTGELLF. The CDR3 region has the DNA TGTGCCAGCAGCTTGGGTCTAGCGGGAAACACCGGGGAGCTGCTTTTT.

The chain employs TRBV5-6 and TRBJ2-3; D gene uncertain. Trimming stripped 4 bases from V and 2 bases from J, with 23 bases between. From germline, CDR1 is SGHDT and CDR2 YYEEEE. CDR3 size: 18 residues. CDR3 DNA sequence: TGTGCCAGCAGCGGTTTAGGCGTTAACGGCAAGATCACAGATACGCAGTATTTT. It is translated as CASSGLGVNGKITDTQYF.

The DNA for the CDR3 is TGCGCCAGCAGCCAAGAAGGGCAGGGCCGCAATGAGCAGTTCTTC. Translation gives CASSQEGQGRNEQFF. J is TRBJ2-1 and V is TRBV4-3, with D possibly TRBD1 on 5 matching bases. V was pared by 0 bases and J by 6 bases, with 12 bases between. The CDR3 has 15 amino acids. Germline V CDR1 and CDR2: LGHNA, YSLEER.

The chain recombines TRBV11-3 with TRBJ2-5; 7 bases match TRBD2. This CDR3 region has 15 residues. The V gene's germline CDR1 is SGHNT and CDR2 YENEEA. The junction had 7 bases not matched to a gene; V was cut back by 1 base and J by 5 bases. CDR3 DNA: TGTGCCAGCAGCTTAGGGGGCGGGGGACCGGAGACCCAGTACTTC. It codes for CASSLGGGGPETQYF.

The chain recombines TRBV28 with TRBJ2-7; no reliable D call. The CDR3 has 17 residues. V was cut by 3 bases and J by 7 bases, with 25 bases left in between. CDR1 MDHEN and CDR2 SYDVKM come from the germline V gene. The CDR3 loop reads CASSFASLVERHGEQYF. In DNA form, the CDR3 reads TGTGCCAGCAGTTTTGCATCTCTTGTCGAGAGACACGGAGAGCAGTACTTC.

The chain uses TRBV19 and TRBJ2-7; 7 bases agree with TRBD1. This CDR3 has 14 amino acids. J lost 1 base, V lost 3 bases, and 3 bases had no gene match. Per the germline V gene, CDR1 is LNHDA and CDR2 is SQIVND (reference sequence). CDR3 coding DNA: TGTGCCAGTAGTATGACAGGGCCTTCCTACGAGCAGTACTTC. Amino acid sequence: CASSMTGPSYEQYF.

This clone was counted a single time. The J gene is TRBJ1-2, the V gene TRBV4-1; 8 bases are a match to TRBD1. Germline values: CDR1 MGHRA, CDR2 YSYEKL. With V trimmed by 4 bases and J by 4 bases, 2 bases remained unmatched. The CDR3 sequence is 13 residues long. CDR3 region: CASSLGTGYGYTF. The CDR3 nucleotides are TGCGCCAGCAGCCTCGGGACAGGCTATGGCTACACCTTC.

This clone was detected once. V gene TRBV18 combines with J gene TRBJ1-1, with D possibly TRBD1 on 6 matching bases. The germline V gene has CDR1 KGHSH and CDR2 LQKENI. This CDR3 has 15 residues. V was shortened by 2 bases and J by 4 bases, with 14 bases between the two germline ends. CDR3 bases: TGTGCCAGCTCACCATTGTCTCAGGGGTCCACTGAAGCTTTCTTT. Translated, it gives CASSPLSQGSTEAFF.

The CDR3 bases are TGTGCCATCGGGAACGGGCCATTTAGCAATCAGCCCCAGCATTTT. It specifies CAIGNGPFSNQPQHF. This chain joins TRBV10-3 and TRBJ1-5; D unclear. The CDR3 runs 15 residues. The germline CDR1 and CDR2 sequences are ENHRY and SYGVKD. V lost 8 bases and J 0 bases, leaving 14 bases between the germline ends.

This chain joins TRBV19 and TRBJ2-2, with TRBD1 matching over 8 bases. V was pared by 1 base and J by 7 bases, with 14 bases of the junction left unmatched. The CDR3 sequence is 18 residues long. CDR1 is LNHDA and CDR2 is SQIVND in the germline V gene (reference sequence). CDR3 DNA: TGTGCCAGTAGTATAGCCCTCGACAGGGGCCGCGGGAACGGGGAGCTGTTTTTT. Residues: CASSIALDRGRGNGELFF.

The CDR3 region is CASSLGGVSTNEKLFF. CDR3 in DNA: TGTGCCAGCAGCTTAGGTGGGGTTTCAACTAATGAAAAACTGTTTTTT. The chain is built from TRBV11-2 and TRBJ1-4; D remains ambiguous. Deletions cut 1 base from V and 0 bases from J, with 9 bases between. Germline CDR1 and CDR2: SGHAT and FQNNGV. The CDR3 totals 16 residues.

On this clone: The sample holds other DNA sequences that translate to the same CDR3. The chain is built from TRBV28 and TRBJ1-2; tentatively, D is TRBD1 (6 bases). V was shortened by 2 bases and J by 5 bases, with 12 bases between the two germline ends. This CDR3 region has 14 residues. Germline-derived CDR1 and CDR2 are MDHEN and SYDVKM. This CDR3 is CASSLNRVNYGYTF. The CDR3 DNA follows: TGTGCCAGCAGTTTAAACAGGGTTAATTATGGCTACACCTTC.

The genes are TRBV10-3 and TRBJ2-1; 13 bases are a match to TRBD2. Per germline, CDR1 ENHRY and CDR2 SYGVKD. Trimming cost V 0 bases and J 10 bases; bases outside gene matches: 6. The CDR3 loop spans 16 amino acids. DNA of the CDR3: TGTGCCATCAGTGAGTCTGGGACTAGCGGGATTCGGGAGCAGTTCTTC. Translated: CAISESGTSGIREQFF.